The text below deals with one T cell receptor (beta chain). What it recognizes is unknown. Clones were read by immunoSEQ multiplex PCR, and TCRdb kept only the in-frame ones, dropping some. The profile shows about 13,000 clones, around 87% of them singletons. The source of the sample is a study of PD-1 blockade in classical Hodgkin lymphoma. Whole-study results and caveats: Relapsed/refractory patients reportedly had the lowest baseline TCR diversity, below newly diagnosed patients, who were below healthy donors. Exclusion covered patients beginning nivolumab under 1 year post-ASCT. The drivers behind the repertoire differences, possibly disease activity or prior therapy, remain undefined. Complete responders' baseline diversity resembled that of newly diagnosed patients.

CDR3 length equals 15 residues. Germline V gives CDR1 SSHAT, CDR2 FNYEAQ (reference sequence). V dropped 4 bases and J dropped 4; count of bases not matched to a gene: 3. Every patient had relapsed following autologous stem cell transplantation, and cohorts differed in brentuximab vedotin exposure. The TCR was taken from a human donor with classical Hodgkin lymphoma. The gene calls are TRBV7-7 and TRBJ2-1, with 11 nucleotides matching TRBD2. The sample here was peripheral blood mononuclear cells (PBMCs), taken at baseline. The CDR3 DNA follows: TGTGCCAGCAGCTCGGGACTAGCGGCATACAATGAGCAGTTCTTC. It specifies CASSSGLAAYNEQFF.